This is a list of T cell receptor beta chains from one sample in a study of tumor and adjacent non-tumor tissue in lung cancer. TCRdb passed the multiplex PCR reads through MiXCR, listing each CDR3 protein once. Of roughly 67,000 distinct CDR3 sequences in the sample, around 80% were seen once. The sequenced sample consisted of distant non-tumor lung tissue. Receptor source: a man in his sixties with non-small cell lung cancer. The CDR3 runs from the conserved cysteine through the conserved F or W. D genes are given only for firm matches. Part of the rows lack a size; the others show once, few, many or a class for expanded clones.

clone size	CDR3 length	V gene	D gene	J gene	CDR3 DNA	CDR3 protein
NA	16	TRBV29-1	TRBD2	TRBJ2-2	TGCAGCGTTCGGACTAGCGGGAGGATGGACATCGGGGAGCTGTTTTTT	CSVRTSGRMDIGELFF
once	17	TRBV12-3/TRBV12-4	NA	TRBJ2-1	TGTGTCAGCAGTTTAGCTTCTAGCAAGAGCTCCTACAATGAGCAGTTCTTC	CVSSLASSKSSYNEQFF
NA	11	TRBV29-1	NA	TRBJ2-7	TGCAGTAAGAGACAGTGCTACGAGCAGTACTTC	CSKRQCYEQYF
NA	15	TRBV24-1	NA	TRBJ1-2	TGTGCCACCAGATATCATTCGGCGAGCCCGAATGGCTACACCTTC	CATRYHSASPNGYTF
NA	16	TRBV6-6	TRBD1	TRBJ2-5	TGTGCCAGCAGGCCTACCCCTGCAGGGGGCCAAGAGACCCAGTACTTC	CASRPTPAGGQETQYF
many	14	TRBV24-1	NA	TRBJ2-3	TGTGCCACCAGTACCAGGGTCCACACAGATACGCAGTATTTT	CATSTRVHTDTQYF
NA	15	TRBV4-1	NA	TRBJ2-4	TGCACCAGCAGTCAAGAGCATGCGACAGGCAACATTCAATACTTC	CTSSQEHATGNIQYF
few	14	TRBV5-1	TRBD2	TRBJ2-7	TGCGCCAGCAGCTTGCTAGCGGGAGAGGGCGAGCAGTACTTC	CASSLLAGEGEQYF
many	16	TRBV5-1	NA	TRBJ2-6	TGCGCCAGCAGCCCCGGATCCACCTCTGGGGCCAACGTCCTGACTTTC	CASSPGSTSGANVLTF
many	14	TRBV24-1	NA	TRBJ2-5	TGTGCCACCAGTGACGGGGGCGTACAAGAGACCCAGTACTTC	CATSDGGVQETQYF
NA	13	TRBV28	NA	TRBJ1-6	TGTGCCAGCACTGGGCGGTATAATCTACCCCTCCACTTT	CASTGRYNLPLHF
NA	14	TRBV6-5	TRBD2	TRBJ2-2	TGTGCCAGCCGCATTGGACTAGACACCGGGGAGCAGTTTTTT	CASRIGLDTGEQFF
NA	17	TRBV6-1	NA	TRBJ2-7	TGTGCCAGCAGTGGAGCGCTAACGGGACGGACCCCCTACGAGCAGTACTTC	CASSGALTGRTPYEQYF
NA	14	TRBV2	TRBD1	TRBJ1-3	TGTACCAGGCCCAGGGGGGACTCTGGAAACACCATATATTTT	CTRPRGDSGNTIYF
NA	13	TRBV12-3/TRBV12-4	NA	TRBJ1-2	TGTGCCAGCAGTTTCTATAGCATACCCGGCTACACCTTT	CASSFYSIPGYTF
NA	15	TRBV18	NA	TRBJ2-5	TGTGCCAGCTCACCACTTACAGCGGTTGGAGAGACCCAGAACTTC	CASSPLTAVGETQNF
NA	15	TRBV10-2	TRBD2	TRBJ2-1	TGCGCCAGCACCAATCTAGCGGGAGGGTCCAATGAGGAGTTCTTC	CASTNLAGGSNEEFF
NA	12	TRBV6-5	NA	TRBJ1-6	TGTGCCAACCACTCAGGGTACTCACCCCTCCACTTT	CANHSGYSPLHF
once	13	TRBV7-9	NA	TRBJ1-1	TGTTTCAGCAGCTTACAAGGCGGAACTGAAGCTTTCTTT	CFSSLQGGTEAFF
many	13	TRBV4-1	NA	TRBJ1-5	TGCGCCAGCAGCCAAGGTCGAGATCAGCCCCAGCATTTT	CASSQGRDQPQHF
NA	14	TRBV5-1	TRBD2	TRBJ2-5	TGCGCCAGCAGCGTCCCTAGCGGAGAAGAGATCCAGTACTTC	CASSVPSGEEIQYF
NA	13	TRBV6-5	NA	TRBJ2-1	TGTGCCAGCAGTTACCGGGGTGTGGGTGAGCAGTTCTTC	CASSYRGVGEQFF
once	16	TRBV6-2/TRBV6-3	TRBD2	TRBJ2-7	TGTGACAGCAGTTACTCGAATAGCGGGAAATCCTACGAGAAGTACTTC	CDSSYSNSGKSYEKYF
NA	11	TRBV18	NA	TRBJ2-7	TGTGCCAGCTCACCGACTGACGAGCAGTACTTC	CASSPTDEQYF
few	15	TRBV28	TRBD2	TRBJ2-7	TGTGCCAGCACTGTCCTAGCGGGAGTAGTGTACGAGCAGTACTTC	CASTVLAGVVYEQYF
NA	16	TRBV30	NA	TRBJ2-7	TGTGCCTGGAGTCCCTTCGTGACTAGTGGGATATACGAGCAGTACTTC	CAWSPFVTSGIYEQYF
medium-sized	14	TRBV5-4	NA	TRBJ1-6	TGTGCCAGCAGCACCCAGGGGAGGAATTCACCCCTCCACTTT	CASSTQGRNSPLHF
NA	15	TRBV7-3	NA	TRBJ2-3	TGTGCCAGCGGCCCCCACGACAGGACAACAGATACGCAGTGTTTT	CASGPHDRTTDTQCF
once	13	TRBV7-8	TRBD2	TRBJ2-7	TGTGCCAGCAGTGCTGGACTAGACTACGAGCAGCACTTC	CASSAGLDYEQHF
NA	15	TRBV5-5	NA	TRBJ2-3	TGTGCCATCATCCGGTGGCGAGAGCGGCCAGATACGCAGTATTTT	CAIIRWRERPDTQYF
NA	15	TRBV6-5	NA	TRBJ2-3	TGTGCCGGCAGTCTCGATGGTATTGGCACAGATACGCAGTATTTT	CAGSLDGIGTDTQYF
many	13	TRBV7-3	NA	TRBJ1-2	TGTGCCAGCAGCCCAGGGACGAGCTATGGCTACACCTTC	CASSPGTSYGYTF
NA	16	TRBV2	TRBD2	TRBJ2-3	TGTGCCAGCAGTGAAGGGACTAGCGGGTTCACAGATACGCAGTATTTT	CASSEGTSGFTDTQYF
NA	11	TRBV29-1	NA	TRBJ2-7	TGCAGCGTTGAAGGAGTGAACGAGCAGTACTTC	CSVEGVNEQYF
NA	15	TRBV5-1	TRBD2	TRBJ2-1	TGCACCAGCAGCGCCGGGGCTAGCGGGAACCCGGGGTGGTTCTTC	CTSSAGASGNPGWFF
NA	16	TRBV5-1	NA	TRBJ2-3	TGCGTCAGCAGCTTGAGGCCCGGGATGGAGCTCGCTACGCAGTATTTT	CVSSLRPGMELATQYF